This TCR beta chain was captured by sequencing in a study of shared clonotypes between healthy human individuals. Study-level background: Three plates each covered CD4 naive and memory; CD8 naive two, CD8 memory one.

Libraries were prepared by immunoSEQ multiplex PCR; TCRdb keeps only in-frame clonotypes and omits some of them. This table holds approximately 1.9 million clones, around 95% found once. Naive CD8 isolation took CD45RO-negative cells positively selected for CCR7 and excluded terminally differentiated effector memory CD45RA+ cells. Germline loops: CDR1 SGDLS, CDR2 YYNGEE. This CDR3 has 14 residues. V shed 4 bases and J shed 6 bases, with 14 bases lying between them. The origin of this receptor is a young man in good health. Some clones in this sample may be carry-over from other donors' samples. The sample taken for sequencing was naive CD8+ T cells from PBMCs. The V call is TRBV9, the J call TRBJ2-1; TRBD2 is a possible D gene (6 bases). Written as DNA, the CDR3 is TGTGCCAGCAGCCAACTGCTGGGGGGCAATGAGCAGTTCTTC. The encoded protein is CASSQLLGGNEQFF.